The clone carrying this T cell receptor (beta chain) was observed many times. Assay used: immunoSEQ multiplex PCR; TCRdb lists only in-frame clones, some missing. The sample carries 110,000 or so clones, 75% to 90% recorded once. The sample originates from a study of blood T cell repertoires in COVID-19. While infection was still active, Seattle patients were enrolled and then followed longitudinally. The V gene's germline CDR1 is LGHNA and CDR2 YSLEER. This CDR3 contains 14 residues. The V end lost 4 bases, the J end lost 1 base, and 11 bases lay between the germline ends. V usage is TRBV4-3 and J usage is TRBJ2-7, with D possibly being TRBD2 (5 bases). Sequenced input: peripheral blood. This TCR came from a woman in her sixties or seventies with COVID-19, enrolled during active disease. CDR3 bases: TGCGCCAGCAGCCCCAGCAGGACTTCCTACGAGCAGTACTTC. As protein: CASSPSRTSYEQYF.